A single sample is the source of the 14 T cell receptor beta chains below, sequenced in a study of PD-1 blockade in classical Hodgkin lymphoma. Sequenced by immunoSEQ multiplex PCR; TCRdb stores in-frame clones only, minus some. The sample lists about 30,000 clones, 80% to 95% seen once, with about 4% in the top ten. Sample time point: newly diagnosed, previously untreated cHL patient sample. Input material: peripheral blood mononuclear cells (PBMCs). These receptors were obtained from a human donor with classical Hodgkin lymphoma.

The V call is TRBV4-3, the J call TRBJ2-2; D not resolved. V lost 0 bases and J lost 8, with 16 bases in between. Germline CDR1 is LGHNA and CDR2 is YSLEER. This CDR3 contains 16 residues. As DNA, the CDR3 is TGCGCCAGCAGCCAAGAAGTTACGGAGCTATCGGGGGAGCTGTTTTTT. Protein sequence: CASSQEVTELSGELFF.

CDR3 nucleotide sequence: TGCGCCAGCCGAACCTCTAGCGGGAGCTACAATGAGCAGTTCTTC. Protein: CASRTSSGSYNEQFF. The chain combines TRBV5-1 with TRBJ2-1; 10 bases fit TRBD2. Germline V gene data show CDR1 as SGHRS and CDR2 as YFSETQ. The J segment lost 3 bases and the V segment lost 7 bases, leaving 7 bases of the junction unmatched. The CDR3 is made up of 15 amino acids.

This CDR3 is CASSPRTSGGGETQYF. As DNA, the CDR3 is TGTGCCAGTAGTCCCCGGACTAGCGGAGGTGGAGAGACCCAGTACTTC. The V and J genes are TRBV19 and TRBJ2-5, with 10 bases that match TRBD2. V gave up 5 bases and J gave up 4 bases; unmatched junction bases: 10. CDR1 and CDR2 (germline): LNHDA, SQIVND (reference sequence). This CDR3 is built from 16 residues.

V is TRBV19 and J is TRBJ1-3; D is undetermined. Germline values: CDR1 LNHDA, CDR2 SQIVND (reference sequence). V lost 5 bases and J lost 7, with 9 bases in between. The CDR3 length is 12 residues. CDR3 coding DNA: TGTGCCAGTAGTCCCCTTCGGAACACCATATATTTT. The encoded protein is CASSPLRNTIYF.

The CDR3 region has the DNA TGTGCCAGCAGTTACTCCAGCGGAGCCAAAAACATTCAGTACTTC. Translated, it gives CASSYSSGAKNIQYF. The chain combines TRBV6-5 with TRBJ2-4, with D perhaps TRBD2 (5 bases). From germline, CDR1 is MNHEY and CDR2 SVGAGI. V lost 0 bases to trimming and J lost 0 bases, with 6 bases between them. The CDR3 contains 15 residues.

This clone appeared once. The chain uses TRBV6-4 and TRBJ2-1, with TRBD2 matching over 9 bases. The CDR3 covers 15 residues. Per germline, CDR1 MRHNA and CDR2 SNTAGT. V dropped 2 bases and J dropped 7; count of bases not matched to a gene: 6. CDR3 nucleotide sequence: TGTGCCAGCAGTGACAGGTCTAGCGGGGTGAATGAGCAGTTCTTC. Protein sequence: CASSDRSSGVNEQFF.

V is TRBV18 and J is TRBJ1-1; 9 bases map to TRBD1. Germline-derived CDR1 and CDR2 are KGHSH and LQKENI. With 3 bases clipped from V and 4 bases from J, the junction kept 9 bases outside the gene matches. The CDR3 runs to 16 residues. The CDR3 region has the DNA TGTGCCAGCTCACCGAGGACAGGGGTCAGGGGCACTGAAGCTTTCTTT. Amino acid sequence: CASSPRTGVRGTEAFF.

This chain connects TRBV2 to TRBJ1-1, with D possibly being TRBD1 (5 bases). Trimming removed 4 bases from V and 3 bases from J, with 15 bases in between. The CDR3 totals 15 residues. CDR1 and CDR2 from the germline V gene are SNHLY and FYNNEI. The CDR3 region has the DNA TGTGCCAGCAGTGTGCGGGGGTTACAGGACACTGAAGCTTTCTTT. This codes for CASSVRGLQDTEAFF.

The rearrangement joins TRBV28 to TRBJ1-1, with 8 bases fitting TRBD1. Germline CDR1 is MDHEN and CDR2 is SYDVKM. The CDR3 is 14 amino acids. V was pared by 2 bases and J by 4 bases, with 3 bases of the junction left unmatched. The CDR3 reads CASSLPDRGTEAFF. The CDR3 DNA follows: TGTGCCAGCAGTTTACCAGACAGGGGCACTGAAGCTTTCTTT.

CDR3 sequence reads: CASSAGTRGTEAFF. CDR3 DNA sequence: TGTGCCAGCAGCGCCGGGACCCGGGGCACTGAAGCTTTCTTT. The chain carries TRBV7-8 and TRBJ1-1; D perhaps matches TRBD1 (5 bases). CDR1 and CDR2 (germline): SGHVS, FQNEAQ. The CDR3 has 14 residues. V was trimmed by 5 bases and J by 4 bases, leaving 14 bases between them.

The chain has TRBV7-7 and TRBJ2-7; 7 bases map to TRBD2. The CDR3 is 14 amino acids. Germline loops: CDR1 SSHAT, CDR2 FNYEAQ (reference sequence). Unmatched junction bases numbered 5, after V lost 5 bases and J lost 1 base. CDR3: CASSPGLGSYEQYF. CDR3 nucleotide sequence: TGTGCCAGCAGCCCCGGACTAGGTTCCTACGAGCAGTACTTC.

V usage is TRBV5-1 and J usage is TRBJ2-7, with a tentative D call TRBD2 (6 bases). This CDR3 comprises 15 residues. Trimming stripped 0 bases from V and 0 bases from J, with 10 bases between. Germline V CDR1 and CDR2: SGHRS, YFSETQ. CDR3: CASSLGAGLSYEQYF. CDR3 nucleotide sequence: TGCGCCAGCAGCTTGGGTGCGGGACTCTCCTACGAGCAGTACTTC.

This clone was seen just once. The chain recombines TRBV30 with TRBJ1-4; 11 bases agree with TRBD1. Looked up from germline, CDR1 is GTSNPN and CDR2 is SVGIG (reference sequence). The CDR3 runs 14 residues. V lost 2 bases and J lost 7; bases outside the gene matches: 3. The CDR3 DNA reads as TGTGCCTGGAGTCCGGGGACAGGGGGTGAAAAACTGTTTTTT. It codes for CAWSPGTGGEKLFF.

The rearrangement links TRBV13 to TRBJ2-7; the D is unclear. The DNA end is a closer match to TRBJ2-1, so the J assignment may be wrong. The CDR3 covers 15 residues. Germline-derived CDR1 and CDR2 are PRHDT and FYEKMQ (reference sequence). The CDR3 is CASSFLRSSYNEQFF. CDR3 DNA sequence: TGTGCCAGCAGCTTTCTGCGGAGCTCCTACAATGAGCAGTTCTTC.